Listed here is a single TCR beta chain. The antigen is undetermined. This sample was included in a study of cytomegalovirus exposure and HLA in healthy donors. Donors had nominal health at sampling but likely had unrecorded immune exposures. Vbeta (60) and Jbeta (13) primers were used in the PCR. Sequencing used immunoSEQ multiplex PCR; TCRdb keeps in-frame clones, though not all of them. The data hold about 180,000 clones, with roughly three quarters observed a single time. Study observations and caveats: Later genetic work tied a missense DCLRE1C variant to beta-chain V and J trimming.

The TCR originated in a woman aged 25 to 45 in good health and CMV-seropositive. The sample consisted of PBMCs.

CDR3 nucleotides: TGTGCCAGCAGCGCCCCTCGGGACAGGGAGAACACCGGGGAGCTGTTTTTT. It is translated as CASSAPRDRENTGELFF. The rearrangement joins TRBV9 to TRBJ2-2; 9 bases align to TRBD1. Germline values: CDR1 SGDLS, CDR2 YYNGEE. Trimming took 3 bases from V and 1 from J; bases not matched to a gene: 7. This CDR3 spans 17 amino acids.